This T cell receptor (beta chain) comes out of a study of blood T cell repertoires in COVID-19. The data were produced by immunoSEQ multiplex PCR, yet TCRdb's version contains in-frame clones alone and is incomplete. The sample records more than 300,000 clones, roughly nine tenths being singletons. Sequencing input: PBMCs or T cells enriched from blood (not recorded which). The sequence came from a woman aged 25-40 years who had been exposed to COVID-19.

DNA of the CDR3: TGCGCCAGCAGCTTGGTAACGAGGAGTCACACTGAAGCTTTCTTT. The encoded protein is CASSLVTRSHTEAFF. This rearrangement joins TRBV5-1 to TRBJ1-1; D unresolved. CDR1 is SGHRS and CDR2 is YFSETQ in the germline V gene. This CDR3 comprises 15 residues. Trimming pared 0 bases from V and 3 bases from J, leaving 12 bases between.